This T cell receptor (beta chain) was sequenced during a study of shared clonotypes between healthy human individuals. Across the study: The study enrolled a couple of women and a few men aged 18 to 49. Study-level points and caveats: Naive CD4 clonotype sharing across several donors was approximately 5%.

The CDR3 covers 15 residues. The V gene end was trimmed by 2 bases and the J gene end by 5 bases; junction bases not matched to a gene: 4. In germline, CDR1 is SGHRS, CDR2 YFSETQ. Libraries were prepared by immunoSEQ multiplex PCR; TCRdb keeps only in-frame clonotypes and omits some of them. The sample contains about 2.3 million clones, over 90% of which appear only once. With regard to this clone: Its matching antigen is unknown.

This clonotype was obtained from a young man in good health. Some clones in this sample may be carry-over from other donors' samples. The sample was naive CD4+ T cells from PBMCs. The subset here: CD45RA+ positively selected. The chain recombines TRBV5-1 with TRBJ2-2, with 9 bases lining up with TRBD1. CDR3 in amino acids: CASSLQGARTGELFF. The DNA of the CDR3 is TGCGCCAGCAGCTTACAGGGGGCAAGGACCGGGGAGCTGTTTTTT.